One sample yielded the 28 T cell receptor beta chains listed below, sequenced in a study of T cell responses to AZD1222 COVID-19 vaccine. Profiled with immunoSEQ multiplex PCR; TCRdb holds only in-frame clones, not every one. This sample has 200,000 or so clones, with 90% to 95% found just once. The sample in question was peripheral blood, obtained on day 0 of AZD1222 vaccination. These receptors originate from an adult in good health.

This clone was recorded only once. The genes are TRBV28 and TRBJ1-2; D is ambiguous. The CDR3 spans 12 residues. CDR1 and CDR2 (germline): MDHEN, SYDVKM. V was cut by 8 bases and J by 4 bases, with 11 bases left in between. CDR3 in amino acids: CASDHSIYGYTF. Here the CDR3 DNA reads TGTGCCAGCGACCACTCCATCTATGGCTACACCTTC.

The V gene is TRBV18, the J gene TRBJ2-5, with D hard to call. Per the germline V gene, CDR1 is KGHSH and CDR2 is LQKENI. Trimming cost V 2 bases and J 5 bases, with 6 bases left between them. The CDR3 runs to 12 residues. CDR3 sequence (DNA): TGTGCCAGCTCACCAGGAAGGGAGACCCAGTACTTC. This codes for CASSPGRETQYF.

This clone was picked up many times. The chain employs TRBV27 and TRBJ2-1, with 10 nucleotides matching TRBD2. The V gene's germline CDR1 is MNHEY and CDR2 SMNVEV (reference sequence). CDR3 length: 16 amino acids. J lost 4 bases, V lost 5 bases, and 8 bases had no gene match. The DNA of the CDR3 is TGTGCCAGCAGTGCCCTGACTAGCGGGTTGTACAATGAGCAGTTCTTC. This codes for CASSALTSGLYNEQFF.

The chain recombines TRBV19 with TRBJ2-2; TRBD1 matches 11 bases. Germline V gene sequence: CDR1 LNHDA, CDR2 SQIVND (reference sequence). The CDR3 has 16 amino acids. The J segment lost 7 bases and the V segment lost 2 bases, leaving 6 bases of the junction unmatched. CDR3 coding DNA: TGTGCCAGTAGTATACCAACCGGGACAGGGGGCGGGGAGCTGTTTTTT. Its translation: CASSIPTGTGGGELFF.

The genes are TRBV7-9 and TRBJ1-2, with a weak D call TRBD1 (5 bases). Trimming cost V 1 base and J 4 bases, with 7 bases left between them. This CDR3 spans 13 amino acids. The germline V gene encodes CDR1 SEHNR and CDR2 FQNEAQ (reference sequence). Written as DNA, the CDR3 is TGTGCCAGCAGCTTAGGACAGATCTATGGCTACACCTTC. It yields the protein CASSLGQIYGYTF.

The chain has TRBV28 and TRBJ2-3; 12 nucleotides line up with TRBD2. The CDR3 covers 15 residues. CDR1 and CDR2 from the germline V gene are MDHEN and SYDVKM. V dropped 5 bases and J dropped 5; count of bases not matched to a gene: 5. This CDR3 is CASSLAGGPLDTQYF. The DNA of the CDR3 is TGTGCCAGCAGTCTAGCGGGAGGGCCTTTAGATACGCAGTATTTT.

This clone showed up just once. The gene calls are TRBV30 and TRBJ2-7; TRBD1 agrees at 9 bases. Trimming at V came to 2 bases and at J to 4 bases, leaving 9 bases not matched to a gene. Germline CDR1 is GTSNPN and CDR2 is SVGIG (reference sequence). CDR3 length equals 15 residues. CDR3 coding DNA: TGTGCCTGGAGTTTTAAACCGGGACAGGGTTACGAGCAGTACTTC. Encoded protein: CAWSFKPGQGYEQYF.

V is TRBV11-1 and J is TRBJ2-7; the D gene could be TRBD1 or TRBD2 (5 bases each). Trimming stripped 1 base from V and 5 bases from J, with 12 bases between. Germline CDR1 and CDR2: SGHAT and FQDESV (reference sequence). The length of the CDR3 is 14 residues. DNA of the CDR3: TGTGCCAGCAGCTTAGAAGTCAGGGACCACGAGCAGTACTTC. Amino acid sequence: CASSLEVRDHEQYF.

In its sample, this clone was seen once. The rearrangement uses TRBV7-8 and TRBJ2-7; 12 bases line up with TRBD2. Germline V CDR1 and CDR2: SGHVS, FQNEAQ. This CDR3 contains 17 residues. J was trimmed by 2 bases and V by 1 base; bases with no gene match: 6. CDR3 loop: CASSLGLAGDPPYEQYF. The CDR3 nucleotides read TGTGCCAGCAGCTTAGGACTAGCGGGAGACCCCCCCTACGAGCAGTACTTC.

The chain recombines TRBV7-9 with TRBJ2-1, with D possibly matching TRBD2 (5 bases). Germline V gives CDR1 SEHNR, CDR2 FQNEAQ (reference sequence). V was clipped by 1 base and J by 8 bases, with 9 bases between them. The CDR3 contains 13 residues. CDR3 amino acids: CASSLVLRDEQFF. Written as DNA, the CDR3 is TGTGCCAGCAGCTTAGTTCTGAGGGATGAGCAGTTCTTC.

Regarding this clone: At one end the junction does not follow the germline gene, possibly because of a read error. This chain uses TRBV7-8 with TRBJ2-7; D call uncertain. Germline V gene data show CDR1 as SGHVS and CDR2 as FQNEAQ. The CDR3 runs 14 residues. The CDR3, as DNA: TGTGCCAGCAGTTTAAGGAATGGCATCTACCAGCAGTACTTC. Its translation: CASSLRNGIYQQYF.

The CDR3 sequence is CATSDSGTGLPHNEQFF. CDR3 DNA: TGTGCCACCAGTGATTCCGGGACAGGGTTACCCCACAATGAGCAGTTCTTC. The gene calls are TRBV24-1 and TRBJ2-1; 9 positions match TRBD1. Germline lookup yields CDR1 KGHDR and CDR2 SFDVKD. The J segment lost 5 bases and the V segment lost 2 bases, leaving 9 bases of the junction unmatched. The CDR3 extends over 17 amino acids.

The J gene is TRBJ1-1, the V gene TRBV4-3, with D maybe TRBD1 (5 bases). Trimming stripped 0 bases from V and 3 bases from J, with 11 bases between. This CDR3 has 15 residues. Germline V gene lookup returns CDR1 LGHNA and CDR2 YSLEER. The DNA of the CDR3 is TGCGCCAGCAGCCAAGAGGAGGGACCAGACACTGAAGCTTTCTTT. This sequence encodes CASSQEEGPDTEAFF.

This chain connects TRBV24-1 to TRBJ2-2; 8 bases map to TRBD2. V shed 0 bases and J 4 bases; nucleotides not matched to a gene: 3. Germline loops: CDR1 KGHDR, CDR2 SFDVKD. There are 16 residues in the CDR3. The CDR3 bases are TGTGCCACCAGTGATTTGCACGGGAGGGCCACCGGGGAGCTGTTTTTT. It encodes CATSDLHGRATGELFF.

The CDR3 sequence is CASSYPPGTSGNTIYF. CDR3 sequence (DNA): TGTGCCAGCAGCTATCCCCCCGGGACGTCTGGAAACACCATATATTTT. V usage is TRBV5-6 and J usage is TRBJ1-3, with a tentative D call TRBD1 (5 bases). Trimming shortened V by 3 bases and J by 1 base, and 14 bases separated the two germline ends. This CDR3 is 16 amino acids long. CDR1 and CDR2 from the germline V gene are SGHDT and YYEEEE.

The chain employs TRBV6-1 and TRBJ1-1, with 7 bases aligning to TRBD1. The germline V gene encodes CDR1 MNHNS and CDR2 SASEGT. The junction had 11 bases not matched to a gene; V was cut back by 2 bases and J by 5 bases. This CDR3 has 16 amino acids. CDR3 loop: CASSEKNRQGRTEAFF. DNA of the CDR3: TGTGCCAGCAGTGAAAAGAACAGACAGGGACGAACTGAAGCTTTCTTT.

This clone was seen only a few times. The chain joins TRBV7-8 to TRBJ2-7; no clear D gene. CDR1 and CDR2 from the germline V gene are SGHVS and FQNEAQ. CDR3 size: 14 residues. Trimming stripped 0 bases from V and 2 bases from J, with 8 bases between. The CDR3 spells CASSLAELTYEQYF. The CDR3 DNA sequence: TGTGCCAGCAGCTTAGCAGAATTGACCTACGAGCAGTACTTC.

The genes are TRBV4-1 and TRBJ1-3; D ambiguous. Germline CDR1 is MGHRA and CDR2 is YSYEKL. Between the trimmed V and J ends, which lost 2 bases and 5 bases, there was a span of 10 bases. This CDR3 comprises 14 residues. CDR3 bases: TGCGCCAGCAGCCAATTTGGGTCTCGAAACACCATATATTTT. Encoded protein: CASSQFGSRNTIYF.

The rearrangement uses TRBV30 and TRBJ1-1; TRBD1 aligns across 9 bases. This CDR3 spans 16 amino acids. J lost 3 bases, V lost 0 bases, and 8 bases had no gene match. Per the germline V gene, CDR1 is GTSNPN and CDR2 is SVGIG (reference sequence). CDR3 residues: CAWSVRMWTGDTEAFF. The CDR3 DNA is TGTGCCTGGAGTGTACGCATGTGGACAGGGGACACTGAAGCTTTCTTT. Together with reference TRBV30 and TRBJ1-1, the CDR3 gives the full variable domain: SQTIHQWPATLVQPVGSPLSLECTVEGTSNPNLYWYRQAAGRGLQLLFYSVGIGQISSEVPQNLSASRPQDRQFILSSKKLLLSDSGFYLCAWSVRMWTGDTEAFFGQGTRLTVV.

The J gene is TRBJ1-1, the V gene TRBV28; D might be TRBD1 (6 bases). Germline V CDR1 and CDR2: MDHEN, SYDVKM. The CDR3 length is 14 residues. Trimming left V 3 bases short and J 4 bases short, with 12 bases between. The CDR3 is CASSFEGGVTEAFF. The CDR3 region has the DNA TGTGCCAGCAGTTTTGAGGGGGGTGTCACTGAAGCTTTCTTT.

The rearrangement joins TRBV28 to TRBJ2-7, with 8 positions matching TRBD1. The CDR3 extends over 14 amino acids. The J segment lost 6 bases and the V segment lost 4 bases, leaving 8 bases of the junction unmatched. The germline CDR1 and CDR2 sequences are MDHEN and SYDVKM. As DNA, the CDR3 is TGTGCCAGCAGTTCCAGGACAGGGTGGGGCGAGCAGTACTTC. Residues: CASSSRTGWGEQYF.

The genes are TRBV6-5 and TRBJ2-1; 11 nucleotides match TRBD2. Per germline, CDR1 MNHEY and CDR2 SVGAGI. This CDR3 is 15 amino acids long. V gave up 6 bases and J gave up 3 bases; unmatched junction bases: 4. The CDR3 DNA reads as TGTGCCAGCAGCGGTAGCGGGAGGGTCTACAATGAGCAGTTCTTC. Translation gives CASSGSGRVYNEQFF.

The chain recombines TRBV5-1 with TRBJ2-7, with D hard to call. The CDR3 spans 14 residues. Germline CDR1 SGHRS, CDR2 YFSETQ. Trimming removed 4 bases from V and 6 bases from J, with 17 bases in between. The CDR3 sequence is CASSPGTPPAEQYF. In DNA form, the CDR3 reads TGCGCCAGCAGCCCAGGAACCCCGCCTGCCGAGCAGTACTTC. Together with reference TRBV5-1 and TRBJ2-7, the CDR3 gives the full variable domain: KAGVTQTPRYLIKTRGQQVTLSCSPISGHRSVSWYQQTPGQGLQFLFEYFSETQRNKGNFPGRFSGRQFSNSRSEMNVSTLELGDSALYLCASSPGTPPAEQYFGPGTRLTVT.

The chain uses TRBV6-1 and TRBJ2-1; 8 nucleotides agree with TRBD2. J gave up 8 bases and V 2 bases, and 8 bases lay outside the gene matches. Germline CDR1 is MNHNS and CDR2 is SASEGT. The CDR3 sequence is 15 residues long. The CDR3 protein is CASSEREGPPHEQFF. The DNA for the CDR3 is TGTGCCAGCAGTGAACGGGAGGGCCCTCCTCATGAGCAGTTCTTC.

This chain links TRBV10-3 with TRBJ2-3; D is ambiguous. CDR1 is ENHRY, CDR2 SYGVKD, per germline. V shed 6 bases and J shed 2 bases, with 6 bases lying between them. CDR3 length: 12 amino acids. The CDR3 coding sequence is TGTGCCATCAGGGCGGCCACAGATACGCAGTATTTT. It translates to CAIRAATDTQYF.

The gene calls are TRBV11-1 and TRBJ1-6; no firm D call. The germline V gene encodes CDR1 SGHAT and CDR2 FQDESV (reference sequence). This CDR3 is 13 amino acids long. Between the trimmed V and J ends, which lost 0 bases and 5 bases, there was a span of 2 bases. CDR3 DNA sequence: TGTGCCAGCAGCTTAGCGGATAATTCACCCCTCCACTTT. It specifies CASSLADNSPLHF. Full variable domain (outside the CDR3, taken from reference TRBV11-1 and TRBJ1-6): EAEVAQSPRYKITEKSQAVAFWCDPISGHATLYWYRQILGQGPELLVQFQDESVVDDSQLPKDRFSAERLKGVDSTLKIQPAELGDSAMYLCASSLADNSPLHFGNGTRLTVT.

V and J are TRBV7-8 and TRBJ2-7; D remains ambiguous. Germline V lookup: CDR1 SGHVS, CDR2 FQNEAQ. This CDR3 is built from 12 residues. Trimming pared 2 bases from V and 2 bases from J, leaving 4 bases between. CDR3 sequence: CASSLHAYEQYF. Written as DNA, the CDR3 is TGTGCCAGCAGCTTACATGCCTACGAGCAGTACTTC. Combining the CDR3 with reference TRBV7-8 and TRBJ2-7 gives the whole variable domain GAGVSQSPRYKVAKRGQDVALRCDPISGHVSLFWYQQALGQGPEFLTYFQNEAQLDKSGLPSDRFFAERPEGSVSTLKIQRTQQEDSAVYLCASSLHAYEQYFGPGTRLTVT.

The gene calls are TRBV7-2 and TRBJ1-2; D call uncertain. The CDR3 has 13 residues. Germline CDR1 reads SGHTA; CDR2 reads FQGNSA. The V and J ends lost 1 base and 8 bases respectively, with 11 bases between them. This chain's CDR3 is CASSLGRADGYTF. The CDR3 nucleotides are TGTGCCAGCAGCTTAGGCCGCGCGGACGGCTACACCTTC. The whole variable domain, remainder taken from reference TRBV7-2 and TRBJ1-2, is GAGVSQSPSNKVTEKGKDVELRCDPISGHTALYWYRQSLGQGLEFLIYFQGNSAPDKSGLPSDRFSAERTGGSVSTLTIQRTQQEDSAVYLCASSLGRADGYTFGSGTRLTVV.